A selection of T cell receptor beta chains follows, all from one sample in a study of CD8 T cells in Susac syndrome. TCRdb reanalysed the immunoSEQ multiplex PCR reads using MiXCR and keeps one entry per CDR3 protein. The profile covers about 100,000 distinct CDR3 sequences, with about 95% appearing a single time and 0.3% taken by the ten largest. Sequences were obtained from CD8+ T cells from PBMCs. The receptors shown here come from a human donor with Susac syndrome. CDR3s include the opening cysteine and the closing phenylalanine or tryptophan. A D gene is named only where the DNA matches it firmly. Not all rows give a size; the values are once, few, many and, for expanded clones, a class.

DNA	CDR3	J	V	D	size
TGCAGCGTTGCAGGTGGGACCTCCTACAATGAGCAGTTCTTC	CSVAGGTSYNEQFF	TRBJ2-1	TRBV29-1	-	-
TGTGCCAGCTCCCTCTCCTTAGGGCTATACAACGAGCAGTACTTC	CASSLSLGLYNEQYF	TRBJ2-7	TRBV18	-	-
TGTGCCAGCAGCTTTCAGGGGTATGTGTACGAGCAGTACTTC	CASSFQGYVYEQYF	TRBJ2-7	TRBV5-4	-	once
TGTGCCAGCAGCCTCACAGGGCGGGAGCAGTACTTC	CASSLTGREQYF	TRBJ2-7	TRBV12-3/TRBV12-4	-	-
TGTGCCAGCAGCTCTCACAGTTATGGCTACACCTTC	CASSSHSYGYTF	TRBJ1-2	TRBV7-9	-	-
TGTGCCAGCTCACCAATAACAAAGAACACTGAAGCTTTCTTT	CASSPITKNTEAFF	TRBJ1-1	TRBV18	-	-
TGCGCCAGCAGCCAAGATCGGGCCACGTTCTACGAGCAGTACTTC	CASSQDRATFYEQYF	TRBJ2-7	TRBV4-1	-	-
TGTGCCAGCAGTGACCGTGGGGGGGACACTGAAGCTTTCTTT	CASSDRGGDTEAFF	TRBJ1-1	TRBV6-4	-	-
TGCAGCGTTGGGGCAGGGGGCAATGAGCAGTTCTTC	CSVGAGGNEQFF	TRBJ2-1	TRBV29-1	TRBD1	once
TGTGCCAGCAGTTTAGGTGTCAGGGGTTCTGAGCAGTTCTTC	CASSLGVRGSEQFF	TRBJ2-1	TRBV27	-	once
TGCGCCAGCAGCCAAGATGAGGCCAAGAGTAGTTACGAGCAGTACTTC	CASSQDEAKSSYEQYF	TRBJ2-7	TRBV4-1	-	-
TGTGCCAGCAGCTCCTACAGGGCTGGGGCCAACGTCCTGACTTTC	CASSSYRAGANVLTF	TRBJ2-6	TRBV7-8	-	-
TGTGCCACCAGTGACCGGACAGGGGCGGATACGCAGTATTTT	CATSDRTGADTQYF	TRBJ2-3	TRBV24-1	TRBD1	once
TGTGCCAGCAGCTTAGTCAGACAGGTCCAAGAGACCCAGTACTTC	CASSLVRQVQETQYF	TRBJ2-5	TRBV11-2	-	-
TGTGCCAGCAGCCAAGCGCGGGGGGGCGAAGAGACCCAGTACTTC	CASSQARGGEETQYF	TRBJ2-5	TRBV4-2	TRBD2	once
TGTGCCAGCTCACCACTAGCACGGGTCGGGAATGAGCAGTTCTTC	CASSPLARVGNEQFF	TRBJ2-1	TRBV18	-	-
TGCAGTGCTAGAGATATTCGGCAGGGCATCAACGAGCAGTACTTC	CSARDIRQGINEQYF	TRBJ2-7	TRBV20-1	-	-
TGTGCCAGCAGGGCCTCCGGGGGCAGCACTGAAGCTTTCTTT	CASRASGGSTEAFF	TRBJ1-1	TRBV6-1	-	-
TGCAGCGTTGAAGATATGGGATCTGGGGCCAACGTCCTGACTTTC	CSVEDMGSGANVLTF	TRBJ2-6	TRBV29-1	-	-
TGTGCCAGCAGCCAATTAACGGATACGCAGTATTTT	CASSQLTDTQYF	TRBJ2-3	TRBV3-1	-	-
TGTGCCAGCAGGGAGGGCAGCACAGATACGCAGTATTTT	CASREGSTDTQYF	TRBJ2-3	TRBV3-1	-	-
TGTGCCAGCAGCGTTGACACAGGGGAGACCCAGTACTTC	CASSVDTGETQYF	TRBJ2-5	TRBV9	-	-
TGCGCCAGCAGCGACCCGGTCGGGGAGCTGTTTTTT	CASSDPVGELFF	TRBJ2-2	TRBV5-1	-	-
TGTGCCAGCAGCTCCGGTGGCAGGACGAGCGTTGGCTACACCTTC	CASSSGGRTSVGYTF	TRBJ1-2	TRBV5-6	-	-
TGCGCCAGCAGCTTAGGGAAGAAGCTTGGGTACTATGGCTACACCTTC	CASSLGKKLGYYGYTF	TRBJ1-2	TRBV5-1	-	-
TGTGCCAGCAGCCCCCCCGCGGGAGAGACCCAGTACTTC	CASSPPAGETQYF	TRBJ2-5	TRBV7-9	-	-
TGTGCCAGCAGTGGCTCGGGACTGACCTCCTACGAGCAGTACTTC	CASSGSGLTSYEQYF	TRBJ2-7	TRBV2	-	-
TGTGCCAGCAGCGCAAACACGGACAGGGGAGGCACTGAAGCTTTCTTT	CASSANTDRGGTEAFF	TRBJ1-1	TRBV9	TRBD1	-
TGTGCCAGCAACCAGGGGATTGGCCAGCCCCAGCATTTT	CASNQGIGQPQHF	TRBJ1-5	TRBV12-3/TRBV12-4	-	-
TGTGCCAGCAGTAACGTAGGCTCCTATAATTCACCCCTCCACTTT	CASSNVGSYNSPLHF	TRBJ1-6	TRBV27	-	-
TGTGCCAGCAGTGAGACGGATAACATGAACACTGAAGCTTTCTTT	CASSETDNMNTEAFF	TRBJ1-1	TRBV2	-	-
TGTGCCAGCAGACCAGGACAGAACTATGGCTACACCTTC	CASRPGQNYGYTF	TRBJ1-2	TRBV28	-	-
TGCGCCAGCAGTCACGACGCCTCGGGACAGGGGGTTGAGAGGGATGGGAACACTGAAGCTTTCTTT	CASSHDASGQGVERDGNTEAFF	TRBJ1-1	TRBV23-1	TRBD1	-
TGTGCCAGCAGCACCCAGAGAACAGATACGCAGTATTTT	CASSTQRTDTQYF	TRBJ2-3	TRBV5-6	-	-
TGTGCCACCAGGGACACGAACACTGAAGCTTTCTTT	CATRDTNTEAFF	TRBJ1-1	TRBV24-1	-	-
TGTGCCAGCTCACCACCAATAGCAGCTAGCTCCTACGAGCAGTACTTC	CASSPPIAASSYEQYF	TRBJ2-7	TRBV18	-	-
TGTGCCAGCAGCGGGACAGGGGGCTCCCACGAGCAGTACTTC	CASSGTGGSHEQYF	TRBJ2-7	TRBV9	TRBD1	-
TGCGCCAGCAGTCAATCTAGACCCAGCGGGGGAGCCTCGAATGAGCAGTTCTTC	CASSQSRPSGGASNEQFF	TRBJ2-1	TRBV23-1	TRBD2	-
TGTGCCAGCAGTTTGGCAGGGGCTGGCTACACCTTC	CASSLAGAGYTF	TRBJ1-2	TRBV12-3/TRBV12-4	-	-
TGTGCCAGCAGCCCGATGAGGGCCTACGAGCAGTACTTC	CASSPMRAYEQYF	TRBJ2-7	TRBV7-9	-	-
TGTGCCAGTAGTATCTCGGACAGCCAAGAGACCCAGTACTTC	CASSISDSQETQYF	TRBJ2-5	TRBV19	-	-
TGTGCCACCAGTGGCCAGTCTCGCAATGAGCAGTTCTTC	CATSGQSRNEQFF	TRBJ2-1	TRBV24-1	-	-
TGCAGTGCCCCACCGTGGGACAGGGTTGGCTACACCTTC	CSAPPWDRVGYTF	TRBJ1-2	TRBV20-1	TRBD1	-
TGTGCCAGCAGTGATGTAGCGGGGAACAATGAGCAGTTCTTC	CASSDVAGNNEQFF	TRBJ2-1	TRBV6-4	TRBD2	-
TGCAGTGCTGAGAGAGGAGATACGCAGTATTTT	CSAERGDTQYF	TRBJ2-3	TRBV20-1	-	-
TGCAGCGGTACCGGGACAGGGGACTCGCGGAACACTGAAGCTTTCTTT	CSGTGTGDSRNTEAFF	TRBJ1-1	TRBV29-1	TRBD1	-